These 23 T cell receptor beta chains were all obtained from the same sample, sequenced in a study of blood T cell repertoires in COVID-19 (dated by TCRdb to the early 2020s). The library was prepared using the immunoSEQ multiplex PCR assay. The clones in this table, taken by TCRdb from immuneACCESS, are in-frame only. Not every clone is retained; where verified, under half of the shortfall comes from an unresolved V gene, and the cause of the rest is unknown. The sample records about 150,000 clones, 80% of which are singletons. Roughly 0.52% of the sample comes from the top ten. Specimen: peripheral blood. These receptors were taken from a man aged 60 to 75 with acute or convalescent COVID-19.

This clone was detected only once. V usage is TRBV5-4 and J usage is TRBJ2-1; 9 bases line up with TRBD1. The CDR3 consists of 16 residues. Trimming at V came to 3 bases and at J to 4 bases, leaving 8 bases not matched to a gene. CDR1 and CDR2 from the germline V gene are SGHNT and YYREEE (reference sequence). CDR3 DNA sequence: TGTGCCAGCAGCTCAAGCAGGGACAGGGCGTACAATGAGCAGTTCTTC. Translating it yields CASSSSRDRAYNEQFF.

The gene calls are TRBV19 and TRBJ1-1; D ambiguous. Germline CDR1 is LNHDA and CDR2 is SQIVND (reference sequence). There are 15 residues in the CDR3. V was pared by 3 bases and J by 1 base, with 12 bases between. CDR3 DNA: TGTGCCAGTAGTATTGAGGGTGGGTGGAACACTGAAGCTTTCTTT. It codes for CASSIEGGWNTEAFF. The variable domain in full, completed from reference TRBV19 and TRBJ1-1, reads DGGITQSPKYLFRKEGQNVTLSCEQNLNHDAMYWYRQDPGQGLRLIYYSQIVNDFQKGDIAEGYSVSREKKESFPLTVTSAQKNPTAFYLCASSIEGGWNTEAFFGQGTRLTVV.

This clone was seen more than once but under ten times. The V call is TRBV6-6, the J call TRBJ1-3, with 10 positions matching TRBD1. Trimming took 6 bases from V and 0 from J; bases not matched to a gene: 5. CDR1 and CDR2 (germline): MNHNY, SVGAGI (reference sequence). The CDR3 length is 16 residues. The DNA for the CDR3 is TGTGCCAGCAGAGCGGGACAGGGGATCTCTGGAAACACCATATATTTT. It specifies CASRAGQGISGNTIYF.

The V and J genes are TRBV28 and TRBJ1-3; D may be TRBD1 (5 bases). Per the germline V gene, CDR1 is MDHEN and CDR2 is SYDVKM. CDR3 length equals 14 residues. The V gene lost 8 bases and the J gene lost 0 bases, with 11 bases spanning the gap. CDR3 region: CASYQGYSGNTIYF. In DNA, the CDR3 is TGTGCCAGCTACCAGGGTTACTCTGGAAACACCATATATTTT.

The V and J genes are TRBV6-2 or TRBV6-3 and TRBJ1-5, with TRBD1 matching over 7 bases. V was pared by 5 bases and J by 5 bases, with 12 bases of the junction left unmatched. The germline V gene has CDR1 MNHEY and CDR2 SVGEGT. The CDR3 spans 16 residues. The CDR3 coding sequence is TGTGCCAGCAGTCCCCTTGGGACAGCTAATTATCAGCCCCAGCATTTT. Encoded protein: CASSPLGTANYQPQHF.

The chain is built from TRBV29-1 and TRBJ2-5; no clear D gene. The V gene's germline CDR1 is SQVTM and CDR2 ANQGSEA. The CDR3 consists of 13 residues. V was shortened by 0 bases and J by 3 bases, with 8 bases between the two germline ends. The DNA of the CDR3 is TGCAGCGTTGAAGATCGGTCGGAAGAGACCCAGTACTTC. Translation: CSVEDRSEETQYF.

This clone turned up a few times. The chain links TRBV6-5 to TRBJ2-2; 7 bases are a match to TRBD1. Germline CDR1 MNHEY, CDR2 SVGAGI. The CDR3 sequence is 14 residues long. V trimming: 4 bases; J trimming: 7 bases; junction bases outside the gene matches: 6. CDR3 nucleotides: TGTGCCAGCAGTTCAAAGTACAGGGGCGGGGAGCTGTTTTTT. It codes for CASSSKYRGGELFF.

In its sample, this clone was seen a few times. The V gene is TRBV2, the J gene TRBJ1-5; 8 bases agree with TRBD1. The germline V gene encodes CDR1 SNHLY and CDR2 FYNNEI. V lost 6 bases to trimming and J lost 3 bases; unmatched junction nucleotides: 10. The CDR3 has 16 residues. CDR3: CASRQHRDRLNQPQHF. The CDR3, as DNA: TGTGCCAGCAGGCAACACCGGGACAGGCTCAATCAGCCCCAGCATTTT. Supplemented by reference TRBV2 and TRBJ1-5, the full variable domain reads EPEVTQTPSHQVTQMGQEVILRCVPISNHLYFYWYRQILGQKVEFLVSFYNNEISEKSEIFDDQFSVERPDGSNFTLKIRSTKLEDSAMYFCASRQHRDRLNQPQHFGDGTRLSIL.

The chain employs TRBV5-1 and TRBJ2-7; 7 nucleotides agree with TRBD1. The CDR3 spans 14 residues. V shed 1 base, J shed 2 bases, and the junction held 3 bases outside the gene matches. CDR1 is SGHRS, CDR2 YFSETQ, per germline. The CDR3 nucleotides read TGCGCCAGCAGCTTGACGGGACAGCCCTACGAGCAGTACTTC. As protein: CASSLTGQPYEQYF.

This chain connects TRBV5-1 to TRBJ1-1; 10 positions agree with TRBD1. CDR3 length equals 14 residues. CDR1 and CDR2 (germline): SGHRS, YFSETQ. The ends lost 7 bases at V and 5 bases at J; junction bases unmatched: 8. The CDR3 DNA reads TGCGCCAGCGGGGCAGGACAGGGGGAAACTGAAGCTTTCTTT. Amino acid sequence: CASGAGQGETEAFF.

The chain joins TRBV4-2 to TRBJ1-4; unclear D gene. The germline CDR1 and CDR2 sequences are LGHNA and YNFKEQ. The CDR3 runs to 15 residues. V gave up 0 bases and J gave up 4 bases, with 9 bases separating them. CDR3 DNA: TGTGCCAGCAGCCAAGATTCGACGGGTAATGAAAAACTGTTTTTT. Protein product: CASSQDSTGNEKLFF.

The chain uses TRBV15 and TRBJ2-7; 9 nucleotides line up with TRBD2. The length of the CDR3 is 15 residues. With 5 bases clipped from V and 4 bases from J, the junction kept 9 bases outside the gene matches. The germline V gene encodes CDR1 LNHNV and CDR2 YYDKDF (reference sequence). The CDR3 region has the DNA TGTGCCACCAGCGGCGCGGGAGGGCGAAGGTACGAGCAGTACTTC. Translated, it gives CATSGAGGRRYEQYF.

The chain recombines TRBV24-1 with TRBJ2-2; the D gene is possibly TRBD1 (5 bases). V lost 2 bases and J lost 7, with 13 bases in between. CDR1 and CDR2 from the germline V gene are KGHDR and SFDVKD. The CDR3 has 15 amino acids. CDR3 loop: CATSDSGRAHGELFF. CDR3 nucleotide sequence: TGTGCCACCAGTGATTCGGGCAGGGCGCACGGGGAGCTGTTTTTT.

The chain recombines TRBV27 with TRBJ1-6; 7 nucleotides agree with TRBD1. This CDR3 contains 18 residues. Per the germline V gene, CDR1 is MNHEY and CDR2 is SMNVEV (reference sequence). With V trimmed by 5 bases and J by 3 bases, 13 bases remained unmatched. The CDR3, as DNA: TGTGCCAGCAGTAAAGGGACAGCGATGGGCCTCTATAATTCACCCCTCCACTTT. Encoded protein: CASSKGTAMGLYNSPLHF.

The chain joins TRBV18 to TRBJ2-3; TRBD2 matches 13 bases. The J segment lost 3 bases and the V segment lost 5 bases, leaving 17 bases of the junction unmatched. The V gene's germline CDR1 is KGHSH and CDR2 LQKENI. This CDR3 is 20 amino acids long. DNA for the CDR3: TGTGCCAGCTCAAGTACGGTAGGACTAGCGGGGGAGAGGAGGACAGATACGCAGTATTTT. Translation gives CASSSTVGLAGERRTDTQYF.

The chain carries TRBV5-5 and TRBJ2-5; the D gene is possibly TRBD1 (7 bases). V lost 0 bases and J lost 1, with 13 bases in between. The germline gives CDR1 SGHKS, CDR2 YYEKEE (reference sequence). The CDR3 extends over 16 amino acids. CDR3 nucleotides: TGTGCCAGCAGCTTGGGGGCCCAGGGGGGCCAAGAGACCCAGTACTTC. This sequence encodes CASSLGAQGGQETQYF. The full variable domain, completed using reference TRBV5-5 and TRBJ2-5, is DAGVTQSPTHLIKTRGQQVTLRCSPISGHKSVSWYQQVLGQGPQFIFQYYEKEERGRGNFPDRFSARQFPNYSSELNVNALLLGDSALYLCASSLGAQGGQETQYFGPGTRLLVL.

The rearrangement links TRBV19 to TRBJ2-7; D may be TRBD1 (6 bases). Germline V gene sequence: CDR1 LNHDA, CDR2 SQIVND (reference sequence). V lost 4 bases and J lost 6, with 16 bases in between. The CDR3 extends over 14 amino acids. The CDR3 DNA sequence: TGTGCCAGTAGTACGATGCCAGGGGAGTCCGAGCAGTACTTC. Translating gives CASSTMPGESEQYF.

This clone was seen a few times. CDR3 sequence (DNA): TGTGCCAGCAGCCGGACAGGCCCCACCGATTATCAGTACTTC. Its protein is CASSRTGPTDYQYF. The gene calls are TRBV3-1 (or the pseudogene TRBV3-2) and TRBJ2-7, with 7 bases identical to TRBD1. The V segment lost 4 bases and the J segment 10 bases; nucleotides outside the gene matches: 13. This CDR3 is built from 14 residues. CDR1 is LGHDT and CDR2 is YNNKEL in the germline V gene (reference sequence).

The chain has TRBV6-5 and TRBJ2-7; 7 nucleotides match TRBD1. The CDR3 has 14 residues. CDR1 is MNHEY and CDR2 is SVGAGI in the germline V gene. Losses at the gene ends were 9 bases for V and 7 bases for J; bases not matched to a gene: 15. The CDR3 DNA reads TGTGCCAGTTCTGGGGACAGTCTTAGGGGTGAGCAGTACTTC. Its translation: CASSGDSLRGEQYF.

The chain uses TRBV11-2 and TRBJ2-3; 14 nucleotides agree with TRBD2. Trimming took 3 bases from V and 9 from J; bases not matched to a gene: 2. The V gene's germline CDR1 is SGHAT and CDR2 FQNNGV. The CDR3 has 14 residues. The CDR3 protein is CASSLTSGRGTQYF. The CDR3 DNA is TGTGCCAGCAGCTTGACTAGCGGGAGGGGCACGCAGTATTTT.

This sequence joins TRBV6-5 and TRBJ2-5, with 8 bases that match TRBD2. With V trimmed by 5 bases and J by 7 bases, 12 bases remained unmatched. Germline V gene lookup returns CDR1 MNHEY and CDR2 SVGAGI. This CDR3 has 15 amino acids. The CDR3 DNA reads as TGTGCCAGCAGTCCGAGCGGGGGAGGACGGGGGACCCAGTACTTC. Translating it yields CASSPSGGGRGTQYF.

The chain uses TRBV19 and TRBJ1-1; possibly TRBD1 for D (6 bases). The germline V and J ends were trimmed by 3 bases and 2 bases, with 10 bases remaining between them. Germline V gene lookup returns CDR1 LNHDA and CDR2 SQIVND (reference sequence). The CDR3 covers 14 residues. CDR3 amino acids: CASSIDRINTEAFF. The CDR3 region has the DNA TGTGCCAGTAGTATTGACAGGATTAACACTGAAGCTTTCTTT.

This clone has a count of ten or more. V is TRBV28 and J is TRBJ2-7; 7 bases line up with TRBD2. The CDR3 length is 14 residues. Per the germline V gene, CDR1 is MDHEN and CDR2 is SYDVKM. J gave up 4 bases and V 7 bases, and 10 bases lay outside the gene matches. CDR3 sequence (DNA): TGTGCCAGCACCTCAGCGGGAATGAATTACGAGCAGTACTTC. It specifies CASTSAGMNYEQYF.